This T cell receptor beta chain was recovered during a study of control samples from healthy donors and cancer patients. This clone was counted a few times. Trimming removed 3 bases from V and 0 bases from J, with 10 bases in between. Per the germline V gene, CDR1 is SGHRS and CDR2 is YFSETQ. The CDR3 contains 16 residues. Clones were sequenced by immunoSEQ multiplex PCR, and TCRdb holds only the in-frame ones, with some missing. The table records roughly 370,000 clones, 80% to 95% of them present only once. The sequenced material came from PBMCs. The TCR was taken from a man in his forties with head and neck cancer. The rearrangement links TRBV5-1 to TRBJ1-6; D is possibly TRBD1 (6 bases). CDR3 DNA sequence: TGCGCCAGCAGCTGGGAGGGGGGCTCCTATAATTCACCCCTCCACTTT. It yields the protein CASSWEGGSYNSPLHF.